This T cell receptor (beta chain) was identified during a study of read filtering for tumor transcriptome and immune sequencing (dated by TCRdb to about 2020). Some background on the complete study: The cohort consisted of roughly 18 male and around 15 female patients, with a mean age of about 66 years and an age range of about 40 to 90. By revised international staging, roughly 8 patients were R-ISS I, 16 were R-ISS II and 6 or 7 were R-ISS III. After DNase treatment, whole-transcriptome libraries were prepared using the TruSeq RNA Access Library Prep Kit. Per sample, about 4.05 to 10.27 million TCR-region mapped reads were obtained with IR-seq, compared with only roughly 80 to 1273 with RNA-seq. Using the same bone marrow samples, the study ran both targeted immune repertoire sequencing and bulk whole-transcriptome sequencing and then compared the TCR repertoires from each method. As a main aim, a read-filtering strategy for immune repertoire data was addressed, with the specific question being whether clonotypes supported by a single read should be removed.

TCR libraries were built from 400 ng RNA with the Immunoverse kit, using molecular barcoded adaptors covering alpha/delta and beta/gamma chains. TCR library preparation was performed with the same RNA that was used for transcriptome sequencing. Sequencing of TCR libraries was carried out on an Illumina HiSeq 4000 with 2 x 150 cycles. As for the original processing: With MiXCR, TCR reads were aligned to human V, D, J and C references and assembled into CDR3 clonotypes, with quality filtering and error correction included. Clonotype counts and gene usage diversity were analyzed with the tcR package in R. Raw mapping reads were checked after the RNA-seq reads had been mapped by STAR aligner version 2.5.3a onto the human GRCh37 genome. To test how sequencing depth affects detected clonotypes, IR-seq fastq files were randomly downsampled with Seqtk 1.3. The public reads were run again by TCRdb, first through fastp at Q25 and then through MiXCR, and only productive beta chains were kept. CDR3 protein duplicates are merged, each entry listing the most common genes and DNA. TCRdb assigned the V and J calls; the authors' analysis was not used. The sample includes more than 70,000 distinct CDR3 sequences, with 20% to 25% observed a single time. The top ten constitute about an eighth of the sample.

Every patient had bone marrow sampled at the time of active disease. Ficoll-Hypaque density gradient centrifugation was used to isolate bone marrow mononuclear cells. To remove myeloma plasma cells, the cells were labeled with CD138 magnetic microbeads on a MACS separator, and CD138-negative cells were then collected by negative selection. Flow cytometry with CD138 antibodies on an Attune NxT was used to check how pure the isolated cells were. Total RNA was extracted with TRIzol reagent and quantified with a NanoDrop spectrophotometer. Paired RNA-seq and IR-seq were performed on each patient's CD138-negative bone marrow sample. The germline V gene encodes CDR1 MDHEN and CDR2 SYDVKM. Taken from cysteine to phenylalanine, the CDR3 has 16 residues. The retained sequence is limited to the CDR3, 48 bases, with the frame set at the first base. V loses 2 bases, J loses 8 bases, and the germline ends lie 21 bases apart.

As concerns this clonotype: It lacks a known antigen. One base away there is no much larger clone; base qualities are not given.

Broad study findings and their caveats: Removing single-read clonotypes increased the correlation between IR-seq and RNA-seq shared clonotype proportions. IR-seq captured clonotypes at much higher depth and more reliably than RNA-seq, and smaller IR-seq throughput sufficed to identify most shared clonotypes. In IR-seq, about 82% of clonotypes but roughly 4% of total reads were represented by single-read clonotypes, whereas in RNA-seq, 74.6% of clonotypes and approximately 45% of reads were represented by single-read clonotypes. Rather than purified T cells, the sorted CD138-negative fraction was a mixed bone marrow immune population.

The V and J segments used are TRBV28 and TRBJ1-2; the D gene is perhaps TRBD1, on 6 matching bases. Material: a population of CD138-negative cells sorted from bone marrow. In the paper's terms, the cell subset or site label means: bone marrow mononuclear cells depleted of CD138+ plasma/myeloma cells by negative magnetic selection. This sequence was found in a donor at least 40 years old with multiple myeloma. In nucleotides, the sequence is TGTGCCAGCAGTTTACAGGGCGCAGGGGATTTCGACGGCTACACCTTC. Translated, it gives CASSLQGAGDFDGYTF.